The rows below give T cell receptor beta chains drawn from one sample of a study of post-analysis software for immune sequencing data. TCRdb re-analysed the PCR reads in MiXCR, keeping a single row per CDR3 protein. The data show about 680,000 distinct CDR3 sequences, with more than 50% seen just once and approximately 10% held by the top ten. The sample was blood. The receptors were sampled from a girl aged 2 to 9 with multiple sclerosis. Each CDR3 is given with its conserved first and last residue.

j_gene: TRBJ2-6
v_gene: TRBV9
CDR3aa: CASSVGLGSGANVLTF

j_gene: -
v_gene: TRBV30
CDR3aa: CAWKSSYEQYF

j_gene: TRBJ2-5
v_gene: TRBV5-1
CDR3aa: CASSSGLDARTQYF

j_gene: TRBJ2-3
v_gene: TRBV7-9
CDR3aa: CASSPVGRGTDTQYF

j_gene: TRBJ2-1
v_gene: TRBV5-4
CDR3aa: CASSWGRQGTGNEQFF

j_gene: TRBJ2-5
v_gene: TRBV5-1
CDR3aa: CASSLAWQETQYF

j_gene: TRBJ2-3
v_gene: TRBV10-3
CDR3aa: CAISAGHGSDTQYF

j_gene: TRBJ1-4
v_gene: TRBV5-4
CDR3aa: CASRPDRGGEKLFF

j_gene: TRBJ2-3
v_gene: TRBV5-1
CDR3aa: CASSSTSGGPNRKTDTQYF

j_gene: TRBJ1-6
v_gene: TRBV4-3
CDR3aa: CASSRTGPNSPLHF

j_gene: TRBJ2-3
v_gene: TRBV4-3
CDR3aa: CASSQDWAGGPADTQYF

j_gene: TRBJ2-3
v_gene: TRBV5-1
CDR3aa: CASSSWGERIDTQYF

j_gene: TRBJ1-2
v_gene: TRBV10-3
CDR3aa: CAISEGPRDGYTF

j_gene: TRBJ2-1
v_gene: TRBV11-2
CDR3aa: CASSSQPGLGGNEQFF

j_gene: TRBJ1-1
v_gene: TRBV5-1
CDR3aa: CASSLAGTGVEAFF

j_gene: -
v_gene: TRBV7-3
CDR3aa: CASSPGTSGRVETQYF

j_gene: TRBJ1-1
v_gene: TRBV5-1
CDR3aa: CASSETGTVNTEAFF

j_gene: TRBJ2-3
v_gene: TRBV4-1
CDR3aa: CASSRGLVATQAQYF

j_gene: TRBJ2-3
v_gene: TRBV6-5
CDR3aa: CASFSGRQDTQYF

j_gene: TRBJ1-2
v_gene: TRBV27
CDR3aa: CASRGTGGKDGYAF

j_gene: TRBJ1-2
v_gene: TRBV6-1
CDR3aa: CASSEYVHGYTF

j_gene: TRBJ1-1
v_gene: TRBV10-3
CDR3aa: CATREESVNTEAFF

j_gene: TRBJ2-5
v_gene: TRBV12-3/TRBV12-4
CDR3aa: CASSFSLAGGTQYF

j_gene: TRBJ2-2
v_gene: TRBV6-5
CDR3aa: CASSYLAGELFF

j_gene: TRBJ2-5
v_gene: TRBV10-3
CDR3aa: CAISDGWRGTEETQYF

j_gene: TRBJ2-7
v_gene: TRBV10-3
CDR3aa: CAISETRVARSSYEQYF

j_gene: TRBJ1-4
v_gene: TRBV6-1
CDR3aa: CASSAGSFNEKLFF

j_gene: TRBJ1-2
v_gene: TRBV25-1
CDR3aa: CASSEGGRPIYGYTF

j_gene: TRBJ1-1
v_gene: TRBV29-1
CDR3aa: CSVEGGPAFF

j_gene: TRBJ2-5
v_gene: TRBV29-1
CDR3aa: CSAGYQETQYF

j_gene: TRBJ1-2
v_gene: TRBV12-3/TRBV12-4
CDR3aa: CASSPRIRANYGYTF

j_gene: TRBJ2-3
v_gene: TRBV10-3
CDR3aa: CAISNLFSGGRTDTQYF

j_gene: TRBJ1-6
v_gene: TRBV7-2
CDR3aa: CASSPVAWTGRSPLHF

j_gene: TRBJ2-1
v_gene: TRBV20-1
CDR3aa: CSAIATSGTHNEQFF

j_gene: TRBJ2-1
v_gene: TRBV4-3
CDR3aa: CASSQTASSSYEQFF

j_gene: TRBJ2-1
v_gene: TRBV20-1
CDR3aa: CSARQGAGEQFF

j_gene: TRBJ1-1
v_gene: TRBV14
CDR3aa: CASSYSDSANTEAFF

j_gene: TRBJ1-6
v_gene: TRBV7-8
CDR3aa: CASSLPPTGESPLHF

j_gene: TRBJ2-3
v_gene: TRBV11-2
CDR3aa: CASSPLRGPTDTQYF

j_gene: TRBJ2-1
v_gene: TRBV29-1
CDR3aa: CSVETSGLSYNEQFF

j_gene: TRBJ2-5
v_gene: TRBV4-1
CDR3aa: CASSQEAPGTPLPKYF

j_gene: TRBJ2-3
v_gene: TRBV5-1
CDR3aa: CASSYRQVPDTQYF

j_gene: TRBJ2-3
v_gene: TRBV7-2
CDR3aa: CASSLVGRGGPTDTQYF

j_gene: TRBJ2-7
v_gene: TRBV12-3/TRBV12-4
CDR3aa: CASSPAPGIVHEQYF

j_gene: TRBJ1-1
v_gene: TRBV29-1
CDR3aa: CSVEWRTEAFF

j_gene: TRBJ2-1
v_gene: TRBV5-1
CDR3aa: CASSLDGEQFF

j_gene: TRBJ1-4
v_gene: TRBV7-8
CDR3aa: CASSLSFGANEKLFF

j_gene: TRBJ1-2
v_gene: TRBV12-3/TRBV12-4
CDR3aa: CASSPLTGHGYTF

j_gene: TRBJ1-2
v_gene: TRBV5-8
CDR3aa: CASSRVAGANYGYTF

j_gene: TRBJ2-1
v_gene: TRBV5-5
CDR3aa: CASHWGGNEQFF

j_gene: TRBJ2-1
v_gene: TRBV7-9
CDR3aa: CASSFRQGLHNEQFF

j_gene: TRBJ1-2
v_gene: TRBV6-4
CDR3aa: CASSASAGTPTNYGYTF

j_gene: TRBJ1-5
v_gene: TRBV3-1
CDR3aa: CASSQGTAYSNQPQHF

j_gene: -
v_gene: TRBV4-1
CDR3aa: CASSQDPDPTYEQYF

j_gene: TRBJ2-1
v_gene: TRBV5-1
CDR3aa: CASSLRDSFNEQFF

j_gene: TRBJ1-2
v_gene: TRBV12-3/TRBV12-4
CDR3aa: CASTSGQGDYGYTF

j_gene: TRBJ2-6
v_gene: TRBV5-1
CDR3aa: CASSLTPGLGVGANVLTF

j_gene: TRBJ1-2
v_gene: TRBV5-1
CDR3aa: CASSPYPEADLYGYTF

j_gene: TRBJ2-7
v_gene: TRBV5-1
CDR3aa: CASSRRGPREQYF

j_gene: TRBJ1-5
v_gene: TRBV12-3/TRBV12-4
CDR3aa: CASSRDGGNQPQHF